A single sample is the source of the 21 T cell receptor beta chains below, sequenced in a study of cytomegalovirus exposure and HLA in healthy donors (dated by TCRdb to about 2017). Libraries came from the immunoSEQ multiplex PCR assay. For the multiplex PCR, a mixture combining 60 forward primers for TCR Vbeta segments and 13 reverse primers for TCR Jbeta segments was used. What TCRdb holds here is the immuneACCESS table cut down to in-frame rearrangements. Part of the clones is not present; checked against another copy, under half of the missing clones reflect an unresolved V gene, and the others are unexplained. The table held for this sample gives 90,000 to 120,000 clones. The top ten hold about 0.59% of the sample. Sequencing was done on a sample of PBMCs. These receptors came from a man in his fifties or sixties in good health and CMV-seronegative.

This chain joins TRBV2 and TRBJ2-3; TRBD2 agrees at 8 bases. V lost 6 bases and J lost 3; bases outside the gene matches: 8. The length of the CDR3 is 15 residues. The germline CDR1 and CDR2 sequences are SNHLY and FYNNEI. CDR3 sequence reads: CASRGRGGFTDTQYF. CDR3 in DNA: TGTGCCAGCAGGGGTCGGGGGGGGTTTACAGATACGCAGTATTTT. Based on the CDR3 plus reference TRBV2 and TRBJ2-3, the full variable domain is EPEVTQTPSHQVTQMGQEVILRCVPISNHLYFYWYRQILGQKVEFLVSFYNNEISEKSEIFDDQFSVERPDGSNFTLKIRSTKLEDSAMYFCASRGRGGFTDTQYFGPGTRLTVL.

The CDR3 is CASSETESSYEQYF. CDR3 nucleotide sequence: TGTGCCAGCAGCGAAACCGAGAGCTCCTACGAGCAGTACTTC. The chain combines TRBV6-6 with TRBJ2-7; D is ambiguous. The CDR3 loop spans 14 amino acids. The germline V and J ends were trimmed by 6 bases and 0 bases, with 12 bases remaining between them. Germline CDR1 is MNHNY and CDR2 is SVGAGI (reference sequence).

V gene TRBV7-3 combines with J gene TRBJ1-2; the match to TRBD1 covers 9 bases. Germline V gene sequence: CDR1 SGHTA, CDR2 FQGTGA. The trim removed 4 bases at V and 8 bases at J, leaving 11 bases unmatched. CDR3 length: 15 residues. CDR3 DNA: TGTGCCAGCAGCTCGACAGGGGGTGTCGCCGGAGGCTACACCTTC. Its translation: CASSSTGGVAGGYTF.

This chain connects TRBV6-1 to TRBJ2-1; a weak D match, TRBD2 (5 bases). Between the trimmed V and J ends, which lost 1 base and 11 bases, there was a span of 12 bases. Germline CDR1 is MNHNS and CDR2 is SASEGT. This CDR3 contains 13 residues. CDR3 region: CASSEVEGVQQFF. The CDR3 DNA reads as TGTGCCAGCAGTGAAGTAGAGGGCGTTCAGCAGTTCTTC.

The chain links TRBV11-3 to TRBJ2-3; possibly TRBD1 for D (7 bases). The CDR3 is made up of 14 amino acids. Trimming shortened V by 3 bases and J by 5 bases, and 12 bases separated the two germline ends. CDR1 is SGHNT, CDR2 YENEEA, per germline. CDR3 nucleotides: TGTGCCAGCAGCTTTATCCAGGGGGGAGATACGCAGTATTTT. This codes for CASSFIQGGDTQYF.

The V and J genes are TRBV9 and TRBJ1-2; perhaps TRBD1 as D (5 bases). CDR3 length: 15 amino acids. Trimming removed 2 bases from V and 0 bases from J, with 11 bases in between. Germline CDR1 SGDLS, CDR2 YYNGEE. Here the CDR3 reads CASSVRDASNYGYTF. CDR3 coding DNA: TGTGCCAGCAGCGTGCGGGACGCCTCTAACTATGGCTACACCTTC.

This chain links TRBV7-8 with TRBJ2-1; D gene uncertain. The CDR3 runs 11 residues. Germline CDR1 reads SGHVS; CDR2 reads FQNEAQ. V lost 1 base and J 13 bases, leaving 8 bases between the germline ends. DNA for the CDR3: TGTGCCAGCAGCTTAGAGAAGCTCCAGTTCTTC. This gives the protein CASSLEKLQFF.

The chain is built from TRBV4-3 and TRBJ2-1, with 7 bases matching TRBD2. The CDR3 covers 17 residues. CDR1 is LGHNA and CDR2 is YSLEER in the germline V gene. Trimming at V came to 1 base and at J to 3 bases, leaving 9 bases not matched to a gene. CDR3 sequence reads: CASSQGEGGRGYNEQFF. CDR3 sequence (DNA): TGCGCCAGCAGCCAAGGGGAAGGCGGGAGAGGCTACAATGAGCAGTTCTTC.

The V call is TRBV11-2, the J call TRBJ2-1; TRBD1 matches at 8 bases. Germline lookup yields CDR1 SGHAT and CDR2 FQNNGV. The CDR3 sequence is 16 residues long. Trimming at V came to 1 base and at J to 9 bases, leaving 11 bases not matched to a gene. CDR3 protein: CASSLVGTGRFGEQFF. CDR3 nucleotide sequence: TGTGCCAGCAGCTTAGTTGGGACAGGAAGGTTTGGTGAGCAGTTCTTC.

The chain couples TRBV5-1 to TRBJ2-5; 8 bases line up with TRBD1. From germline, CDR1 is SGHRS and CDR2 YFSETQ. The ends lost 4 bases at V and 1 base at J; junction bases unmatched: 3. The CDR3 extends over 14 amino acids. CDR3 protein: CASSRGQVQETQYF. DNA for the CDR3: TGCGCCAGCAGCCGGGGACAGGTCCAAGAGACCCAGTACTTC.

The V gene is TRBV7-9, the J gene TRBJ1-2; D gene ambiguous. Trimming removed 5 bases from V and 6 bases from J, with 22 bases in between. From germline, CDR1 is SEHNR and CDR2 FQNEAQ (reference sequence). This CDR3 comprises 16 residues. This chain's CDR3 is CASSPYVEGNGDGYTF. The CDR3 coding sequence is TGTGCCAGCAGCCCCTACGTTGAGGGAAACGGAGATGGCTACACCTTC.

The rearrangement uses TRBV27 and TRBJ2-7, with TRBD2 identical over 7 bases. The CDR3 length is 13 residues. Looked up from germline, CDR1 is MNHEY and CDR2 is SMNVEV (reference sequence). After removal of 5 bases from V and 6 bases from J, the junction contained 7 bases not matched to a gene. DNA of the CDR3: TGTGCCAGCAGTCTCCCGGGGGGTGTCGAGCAGTACTTC. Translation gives CASSLPGGVEQYF.

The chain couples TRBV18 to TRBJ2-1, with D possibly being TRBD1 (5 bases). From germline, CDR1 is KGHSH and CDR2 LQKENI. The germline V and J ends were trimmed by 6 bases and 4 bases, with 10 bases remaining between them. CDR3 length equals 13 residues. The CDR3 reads CASSPDRYNEQFF. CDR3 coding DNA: TGTGCCAGCTCTCCCGACAGATACAATGAGCAGTTCTTC.

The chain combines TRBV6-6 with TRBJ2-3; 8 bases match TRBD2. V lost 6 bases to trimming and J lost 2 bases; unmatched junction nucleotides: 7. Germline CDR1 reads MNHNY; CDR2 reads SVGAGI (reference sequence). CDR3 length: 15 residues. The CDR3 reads CASSSLAGHTDTQYF. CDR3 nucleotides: TGTGCCAGCAGCTCCTTAGCGGGGCACACAGATACGCAGTATTTT.

CDR3: CASSPGQGNTGELFF. The CDR3 region has the DNA TGTGCCAGCAGCCCGGGACAGGGGAACACCGGGGAGCTGTTTTTT. The gene calls are TRBV11-3 and TRBJ2-2; 9 bases are shared with TRBD1. With V trimmed by 5 bases and J by 1 base, 2 bases remained unmatched. The germline gives CDR1 SGHNT, CDR2 YENEEA. The length of the CDR3 is 15 residues.

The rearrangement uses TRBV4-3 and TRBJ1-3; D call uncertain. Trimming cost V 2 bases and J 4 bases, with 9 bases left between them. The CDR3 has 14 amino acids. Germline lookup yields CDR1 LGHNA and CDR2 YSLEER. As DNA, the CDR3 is TGCGCCAGCAGCCAATTGCCGGTAGGAAACACCATATATTTT. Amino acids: CASSQLPVGNTIYF.

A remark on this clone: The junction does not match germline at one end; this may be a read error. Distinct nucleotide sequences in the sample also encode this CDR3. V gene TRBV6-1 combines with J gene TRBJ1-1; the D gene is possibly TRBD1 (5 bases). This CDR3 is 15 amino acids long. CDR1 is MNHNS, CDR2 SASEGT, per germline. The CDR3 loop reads CASSEVHRMNTEAFF. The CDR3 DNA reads TGTGCCAGCAGTGAAGTGCACAGGATGAACACTGAAGCCTTCTTT.

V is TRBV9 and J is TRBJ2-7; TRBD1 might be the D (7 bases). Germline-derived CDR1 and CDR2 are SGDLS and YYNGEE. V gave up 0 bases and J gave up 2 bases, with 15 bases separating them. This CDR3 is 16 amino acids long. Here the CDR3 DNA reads TGTGCCAGCAGCGTAGAAGGAGGGACAGCAACCTACGAGCAGTACTTC. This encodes CASSVEGGTATYEQYF.

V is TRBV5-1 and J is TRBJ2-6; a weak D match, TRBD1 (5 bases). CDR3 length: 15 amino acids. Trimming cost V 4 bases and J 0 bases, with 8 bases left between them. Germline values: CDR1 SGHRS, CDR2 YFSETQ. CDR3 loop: CASSPTDSGANVLTF. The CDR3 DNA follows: TGCGCCAGCAGCCCGACAGACTCTGGGGCCAACGTCCTGACTTTC.

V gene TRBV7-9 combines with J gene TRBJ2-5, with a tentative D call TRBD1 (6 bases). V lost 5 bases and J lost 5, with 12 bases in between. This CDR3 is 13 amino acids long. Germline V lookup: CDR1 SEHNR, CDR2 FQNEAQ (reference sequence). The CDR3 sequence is CASSQDRYETQYF. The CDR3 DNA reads TGTGCCAGCAGCCAGGACAGATATGAGACCCAGTACTTC.

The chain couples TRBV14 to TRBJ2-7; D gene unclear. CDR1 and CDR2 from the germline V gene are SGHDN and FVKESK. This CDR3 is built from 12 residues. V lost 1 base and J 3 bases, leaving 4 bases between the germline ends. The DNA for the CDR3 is TGTGCCAGCAGCCAAGTTAGCTACGAGCAGTACTTC. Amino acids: CASSQVSYEQYF.